The 7 T cell receptor beta chains below all came from one sample that was sequenced in a study of T cells in tumors after PD-1 blockade. The repertoire was sequenced with immunoSEQ multiplex PCR; TCRdb's copy has only in-frame clones and lacks some. The sample has around 14,000 clones; roughly two thirds are singletons. The starting material was tumor tissue, obtained after anti-PD-1 treatment. The source is a human donor with cutaneous squamous cell carcinoma.

The rearrangement uses TRBV25-1 and TRBJ1-2; the match to TRBD1 covers 9 bases. The CDR3 runs 14 residues. J lost 8 bases, V lost 8 bases, and 12 bases had no gene match. Germline-derived CDR1 and CDR2 are MGHDK and SYGVNS. DNA for the CDR3: TGTGCCAGCGTTGGGACAGGGAGTAGATCGGGCTACACCTTC. Residues: CASVGTGSRSGYTF.

The chain recombines TRBV18 with TRBJ1-4; TRBD1 is a possible D gene (6 bases). Trimming stripped 6 bases from V and 0 bases from J, with 11 bases between. Germline CDR1 KGHSH, CDR2 LQKENI. The CDR3 spans 15 residues. The CDR3 bases are TGTGCCAGCTCGGATCGGACAGCAACTAATGAAAAACTGTTTTTT. Its translation: CASSDRTATNEKLFF. The full variable domain, with the rest looked up from reference TRBV18 and TRBJ1-4, is NAGVMQNPRHLVRRRGQEARLRCSPMKGHSHVYWYRQLPEEGLKFMVYLQKENIIDESGMPKERFSAEFPKEGPSILRIQQVVRGDSAAYFCASSDRTATNEKLFFGSGTQLSVL.

As for this clone: The junction does not match germline at one end; this may be a read error. The rearrangement joins TRBV11-3 to TRBJ2-2, with 10 bases fitting TRBD2. Germline CDR1 and CDR2: SGHNT and YENEEA. The length of the CDR3 is 16 residues. The CDR3 is CASSLGGLAKTGELFF. As DNA, the CDR3 is TGTGCCAGCAGCTTAGGGGGACTAGCGAAGACCGGGGAGCTGTTTTTT.

V is TRBV9 and J is TRBJ2-3, with D possibly TRBD2 on 6 matching bases. The germline gives CDR1 SGDLS, CDR2 YYNGEE. The CDR3 loop spans 15 amino acids. Deletions cut 3 bases from V and 9 bases from J, with 20 bases between. The CDR3 here is CASSAQMGLPATQYF. The CDR3 bases are TGTGCCAGCAGCGCCCAGATGGGACTTCCGGCGACGCAGTATTTT. Full variable domain (missing parts from reference TRBV9 and TRBJ2-3): DSGVTQTPKHLITATGQRVTLRCSPRSGDLSVYWYQQSLDQGLQFLIQYYNGEERAKGNILERFSAQQFPDLHSELNLSSLELGDSALYFCASSAQMGLPATQYFGPGTRLTVL.

The chain uses TRBV28 and TRBJ2-2; D is perhaps TRBD1 (6 bases). Between the trimmed V and J ends, which lost 2 bases and 4 bases, there was a span of 11 bases. Germline V gene data show CDR1 as MDHEN and CDR2 as SYDVKM. The CDR3 consists of 15 residues. CDR3 bases: TGTGCCAGCAGTTTACTTCAGGGGAGCACCGGGGAGCTGTTTTTT. Translated: CASSLLQGSTGELFF. Full variable domain (outside the CDR3, taken from reference TRBV28 and TRBJ2-2): DVKVTQSSRYLVKRTGEKVFLECVQDMDHENMFWYRQDPGLGLRLIYFSYDVKMKEKGDIPEGYSVSREKKERFSLILESASTNQTSMYLCASSLLQGSTGELFFGEGSRLTVL.

This chain joins TRBV5-1 and TRBJ2-5; 16 bases agree with TRBD2. CDR1 is SGHRS, CDR2 YFSETQ, per germline. This CDR3 contains 17 residues. Trimming took 4 bases from V and 5 from J; bases not matched to a gene: 8. The chain's CDR3 is CASSQGLAGGPVETQYF. The DNA of the CDR3 is TGCGCCAGCAGCCAGGGACTAGCGGGGGGGCCAGTGGAGACCCAGTACTTC. The complete variable domain, with remaining parts taken from reference TRBV5-1 and TRBJ2-5, reads KAGVTQTPRYLIKTRGQQVTLSCSPISGHRSVSWYQQTPGQGLQFLFEYFSETQRNKGNFPGRFSGRQFSNSRSEMNVSTLELGDSALYLCASSQGLAGGPVETQYFGPGTRLLVL.

This clone was counted a few times. The chain carries TRBV7-2 and TRBJ2-7, with TRBD1 as a possible D gene (7 bases). Germline V gene lookup returns CDR1 SGHTA and CDR2 FQGNSA. V was pared by 5 bases and J by 1 base, with 15 bases between. The CDR3 covers 15 residues. The CDR3 loop reads CASSQQGGGSYEQYF. The CDR3 nucleotides are TGTGCCAGCAGCCAGCAGGGGGGAGGTTCCTACGAGCAGTACTTC. Variable domain in full (rest from reference TRBV7-2 and TRBJ2-7): GAGVSQSPSNKVTEKGKDVELRCDPISGHTALYWYRQSLGQGLEFLIYFQGNSAPDKSGLPSDRFSAERTGGSVSTLTIQRTQQEDSAVYLCASSQQGGGSYEQYFGPGTRLTVT.